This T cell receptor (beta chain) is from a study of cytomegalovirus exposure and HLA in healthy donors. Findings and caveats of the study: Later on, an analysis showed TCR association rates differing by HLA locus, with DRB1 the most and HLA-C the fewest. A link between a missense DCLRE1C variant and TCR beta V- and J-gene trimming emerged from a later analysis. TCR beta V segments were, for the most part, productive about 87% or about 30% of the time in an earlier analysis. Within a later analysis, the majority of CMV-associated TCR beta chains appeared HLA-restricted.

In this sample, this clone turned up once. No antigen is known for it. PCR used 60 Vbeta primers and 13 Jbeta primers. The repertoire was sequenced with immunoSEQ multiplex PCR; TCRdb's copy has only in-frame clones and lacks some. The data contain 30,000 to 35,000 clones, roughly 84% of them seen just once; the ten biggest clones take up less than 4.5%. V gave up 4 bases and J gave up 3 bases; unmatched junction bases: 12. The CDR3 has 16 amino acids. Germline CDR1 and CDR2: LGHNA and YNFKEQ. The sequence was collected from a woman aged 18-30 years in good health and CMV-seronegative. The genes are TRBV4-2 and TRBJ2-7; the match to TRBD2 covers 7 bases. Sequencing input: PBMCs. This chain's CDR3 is CASSPPAGEQVYEQYF. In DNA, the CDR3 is TGTGCCAGCAGCCCGCCCGCGGGGGAGCAAGTCTACGAGCAGTACTTC.